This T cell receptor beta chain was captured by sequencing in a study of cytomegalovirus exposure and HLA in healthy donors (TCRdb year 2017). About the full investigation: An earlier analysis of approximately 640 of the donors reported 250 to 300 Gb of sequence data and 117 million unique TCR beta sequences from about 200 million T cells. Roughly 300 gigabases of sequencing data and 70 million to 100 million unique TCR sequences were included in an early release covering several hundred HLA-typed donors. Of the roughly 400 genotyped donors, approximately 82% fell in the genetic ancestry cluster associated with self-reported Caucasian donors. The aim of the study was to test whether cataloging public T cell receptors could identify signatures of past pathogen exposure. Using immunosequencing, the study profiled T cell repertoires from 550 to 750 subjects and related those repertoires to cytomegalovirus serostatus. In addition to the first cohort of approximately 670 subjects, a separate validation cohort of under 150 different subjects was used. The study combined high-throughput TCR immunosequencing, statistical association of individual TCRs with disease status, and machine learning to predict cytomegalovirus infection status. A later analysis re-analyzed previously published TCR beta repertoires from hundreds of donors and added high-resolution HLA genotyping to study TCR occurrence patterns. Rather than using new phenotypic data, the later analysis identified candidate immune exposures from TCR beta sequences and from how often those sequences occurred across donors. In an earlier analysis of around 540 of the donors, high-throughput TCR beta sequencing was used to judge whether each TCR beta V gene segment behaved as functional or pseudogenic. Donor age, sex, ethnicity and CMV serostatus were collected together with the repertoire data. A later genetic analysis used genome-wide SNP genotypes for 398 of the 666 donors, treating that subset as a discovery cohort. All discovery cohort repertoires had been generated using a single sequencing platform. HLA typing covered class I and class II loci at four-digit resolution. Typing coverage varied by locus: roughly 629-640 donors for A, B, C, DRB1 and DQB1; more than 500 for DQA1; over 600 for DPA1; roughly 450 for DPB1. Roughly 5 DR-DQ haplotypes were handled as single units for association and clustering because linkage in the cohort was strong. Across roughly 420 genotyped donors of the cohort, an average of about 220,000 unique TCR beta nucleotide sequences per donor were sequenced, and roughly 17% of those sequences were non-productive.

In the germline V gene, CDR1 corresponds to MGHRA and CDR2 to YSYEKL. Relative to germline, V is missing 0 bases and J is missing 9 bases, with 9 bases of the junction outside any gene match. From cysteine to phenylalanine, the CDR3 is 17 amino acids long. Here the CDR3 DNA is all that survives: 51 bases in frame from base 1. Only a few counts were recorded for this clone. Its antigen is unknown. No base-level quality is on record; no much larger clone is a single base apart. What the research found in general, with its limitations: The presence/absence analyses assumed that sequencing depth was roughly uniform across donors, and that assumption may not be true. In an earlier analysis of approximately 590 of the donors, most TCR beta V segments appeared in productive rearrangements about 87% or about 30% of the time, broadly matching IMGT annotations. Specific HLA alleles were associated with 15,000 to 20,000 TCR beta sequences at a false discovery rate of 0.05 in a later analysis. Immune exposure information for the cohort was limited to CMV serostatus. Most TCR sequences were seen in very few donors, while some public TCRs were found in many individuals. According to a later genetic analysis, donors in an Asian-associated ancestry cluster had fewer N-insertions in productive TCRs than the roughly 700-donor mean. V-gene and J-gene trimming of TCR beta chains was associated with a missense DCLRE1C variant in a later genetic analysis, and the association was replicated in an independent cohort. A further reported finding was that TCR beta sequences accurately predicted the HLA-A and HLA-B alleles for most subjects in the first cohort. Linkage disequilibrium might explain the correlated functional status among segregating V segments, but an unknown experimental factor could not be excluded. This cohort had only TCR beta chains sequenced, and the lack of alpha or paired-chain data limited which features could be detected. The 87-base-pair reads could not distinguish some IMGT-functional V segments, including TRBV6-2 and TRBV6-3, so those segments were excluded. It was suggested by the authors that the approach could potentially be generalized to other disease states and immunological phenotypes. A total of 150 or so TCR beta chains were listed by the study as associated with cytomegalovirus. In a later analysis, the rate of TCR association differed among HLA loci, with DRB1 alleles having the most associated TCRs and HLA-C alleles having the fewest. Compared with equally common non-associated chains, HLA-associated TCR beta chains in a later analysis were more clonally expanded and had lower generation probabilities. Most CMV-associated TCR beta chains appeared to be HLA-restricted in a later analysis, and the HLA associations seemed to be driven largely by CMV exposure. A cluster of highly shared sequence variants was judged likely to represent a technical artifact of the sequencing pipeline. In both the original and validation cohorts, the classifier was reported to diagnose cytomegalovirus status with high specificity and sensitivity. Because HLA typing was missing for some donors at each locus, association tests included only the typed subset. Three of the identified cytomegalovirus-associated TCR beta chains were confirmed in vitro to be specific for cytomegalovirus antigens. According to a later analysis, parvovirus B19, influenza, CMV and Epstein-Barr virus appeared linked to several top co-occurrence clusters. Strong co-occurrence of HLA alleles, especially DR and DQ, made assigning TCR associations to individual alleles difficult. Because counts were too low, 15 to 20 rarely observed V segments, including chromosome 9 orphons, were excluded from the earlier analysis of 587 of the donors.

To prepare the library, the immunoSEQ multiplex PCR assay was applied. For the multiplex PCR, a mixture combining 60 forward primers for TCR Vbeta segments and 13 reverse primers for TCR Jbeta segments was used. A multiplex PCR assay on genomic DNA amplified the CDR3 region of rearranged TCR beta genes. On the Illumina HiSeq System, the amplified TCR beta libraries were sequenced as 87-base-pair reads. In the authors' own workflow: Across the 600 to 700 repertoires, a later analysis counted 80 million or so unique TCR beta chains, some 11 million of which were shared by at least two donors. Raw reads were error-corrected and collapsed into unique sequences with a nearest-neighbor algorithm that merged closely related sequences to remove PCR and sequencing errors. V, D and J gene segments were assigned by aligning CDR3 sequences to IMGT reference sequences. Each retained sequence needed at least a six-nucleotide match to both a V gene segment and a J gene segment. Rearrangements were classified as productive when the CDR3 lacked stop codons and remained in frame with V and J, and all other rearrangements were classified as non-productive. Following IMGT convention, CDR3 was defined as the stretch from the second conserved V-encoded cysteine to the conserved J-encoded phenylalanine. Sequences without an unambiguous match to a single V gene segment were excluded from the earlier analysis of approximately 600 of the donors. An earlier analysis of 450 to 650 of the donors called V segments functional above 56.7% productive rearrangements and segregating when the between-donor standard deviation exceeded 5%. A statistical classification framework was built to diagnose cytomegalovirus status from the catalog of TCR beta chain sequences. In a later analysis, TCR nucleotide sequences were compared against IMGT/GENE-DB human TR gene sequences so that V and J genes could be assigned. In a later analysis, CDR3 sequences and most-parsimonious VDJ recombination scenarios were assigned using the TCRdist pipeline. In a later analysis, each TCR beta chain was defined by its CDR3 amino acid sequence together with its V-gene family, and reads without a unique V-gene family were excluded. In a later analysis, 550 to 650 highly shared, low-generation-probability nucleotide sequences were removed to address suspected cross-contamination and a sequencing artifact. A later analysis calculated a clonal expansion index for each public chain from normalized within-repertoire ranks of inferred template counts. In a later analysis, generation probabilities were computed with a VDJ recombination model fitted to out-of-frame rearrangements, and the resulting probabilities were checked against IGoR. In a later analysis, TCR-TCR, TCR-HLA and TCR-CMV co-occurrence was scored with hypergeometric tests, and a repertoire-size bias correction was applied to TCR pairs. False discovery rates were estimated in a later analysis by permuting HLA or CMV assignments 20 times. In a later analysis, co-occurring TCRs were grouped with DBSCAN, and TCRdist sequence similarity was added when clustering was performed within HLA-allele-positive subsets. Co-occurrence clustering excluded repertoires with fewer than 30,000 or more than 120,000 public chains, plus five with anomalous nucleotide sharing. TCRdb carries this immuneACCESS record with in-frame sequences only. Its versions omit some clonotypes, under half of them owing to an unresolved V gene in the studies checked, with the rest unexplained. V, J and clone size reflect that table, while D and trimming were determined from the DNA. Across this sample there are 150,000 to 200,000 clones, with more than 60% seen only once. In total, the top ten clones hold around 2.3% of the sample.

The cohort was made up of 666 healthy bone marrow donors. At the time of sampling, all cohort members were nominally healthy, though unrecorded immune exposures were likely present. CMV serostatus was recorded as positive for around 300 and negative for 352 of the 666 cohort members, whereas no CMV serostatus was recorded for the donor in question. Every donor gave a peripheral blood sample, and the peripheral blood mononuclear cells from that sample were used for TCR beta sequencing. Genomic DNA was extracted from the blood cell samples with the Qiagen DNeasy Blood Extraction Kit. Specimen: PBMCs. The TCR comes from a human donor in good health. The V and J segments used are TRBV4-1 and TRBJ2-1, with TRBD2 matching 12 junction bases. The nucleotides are TGCGCCAGCAGCCAAGAAATCCTAGCGGGGGGGCTTGGTGAGCAGTTCTTC. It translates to CASSQEILAGGLGEQFF.